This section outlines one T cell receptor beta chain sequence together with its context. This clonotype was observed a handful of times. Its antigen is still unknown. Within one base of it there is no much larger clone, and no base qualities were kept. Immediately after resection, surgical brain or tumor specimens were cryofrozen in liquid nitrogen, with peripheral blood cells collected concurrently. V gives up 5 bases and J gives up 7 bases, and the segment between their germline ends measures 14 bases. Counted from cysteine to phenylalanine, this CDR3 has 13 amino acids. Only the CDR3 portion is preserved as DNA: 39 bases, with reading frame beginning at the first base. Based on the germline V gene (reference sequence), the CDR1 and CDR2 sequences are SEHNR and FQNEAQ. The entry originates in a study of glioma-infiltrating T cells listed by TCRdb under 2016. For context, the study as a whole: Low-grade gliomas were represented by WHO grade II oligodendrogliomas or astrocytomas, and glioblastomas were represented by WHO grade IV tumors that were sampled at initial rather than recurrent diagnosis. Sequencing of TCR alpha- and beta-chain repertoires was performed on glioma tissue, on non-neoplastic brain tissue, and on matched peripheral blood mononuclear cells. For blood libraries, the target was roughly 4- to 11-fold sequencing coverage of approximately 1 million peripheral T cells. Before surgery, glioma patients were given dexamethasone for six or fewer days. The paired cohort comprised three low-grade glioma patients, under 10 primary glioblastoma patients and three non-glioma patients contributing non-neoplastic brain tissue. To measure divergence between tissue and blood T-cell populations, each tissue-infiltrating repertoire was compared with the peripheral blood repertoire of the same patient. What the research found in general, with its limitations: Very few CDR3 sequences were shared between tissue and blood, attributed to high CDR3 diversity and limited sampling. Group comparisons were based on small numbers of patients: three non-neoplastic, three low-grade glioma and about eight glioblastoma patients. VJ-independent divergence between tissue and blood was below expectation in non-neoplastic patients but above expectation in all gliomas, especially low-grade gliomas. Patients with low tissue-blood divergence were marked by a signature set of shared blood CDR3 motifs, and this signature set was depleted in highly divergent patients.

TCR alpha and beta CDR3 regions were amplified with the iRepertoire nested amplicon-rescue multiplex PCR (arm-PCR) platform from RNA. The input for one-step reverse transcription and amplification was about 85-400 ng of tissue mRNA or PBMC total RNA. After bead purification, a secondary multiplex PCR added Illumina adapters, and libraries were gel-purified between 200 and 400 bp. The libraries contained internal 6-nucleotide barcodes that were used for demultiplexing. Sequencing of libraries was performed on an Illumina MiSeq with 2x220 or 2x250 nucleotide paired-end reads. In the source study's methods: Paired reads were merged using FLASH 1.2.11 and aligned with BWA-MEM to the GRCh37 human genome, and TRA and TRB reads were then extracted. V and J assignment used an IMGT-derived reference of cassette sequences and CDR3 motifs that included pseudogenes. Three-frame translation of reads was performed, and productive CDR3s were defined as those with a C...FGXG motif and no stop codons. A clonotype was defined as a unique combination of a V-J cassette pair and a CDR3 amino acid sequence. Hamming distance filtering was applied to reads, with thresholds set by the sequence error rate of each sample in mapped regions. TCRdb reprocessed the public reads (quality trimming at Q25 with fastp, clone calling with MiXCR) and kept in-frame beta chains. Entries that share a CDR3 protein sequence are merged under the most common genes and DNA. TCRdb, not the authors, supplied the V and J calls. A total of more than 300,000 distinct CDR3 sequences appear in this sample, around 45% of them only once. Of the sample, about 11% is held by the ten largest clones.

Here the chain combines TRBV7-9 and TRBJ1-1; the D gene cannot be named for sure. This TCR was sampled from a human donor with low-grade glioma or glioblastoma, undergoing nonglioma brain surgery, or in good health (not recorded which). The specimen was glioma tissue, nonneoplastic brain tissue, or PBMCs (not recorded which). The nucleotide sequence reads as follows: TGTGCCAGCAGCCTAATTAGATCAAATGAAGCTTTCTTT. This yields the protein CASSLIRSNEAFF.